The source of this TCR beta chain is a study of T cell responses to AZD1222 COVID-19 vaccine. Across the study: Analysis merged second doses at about 4 or about 12 weeks.

The V gene's germline CDR1 is GTSNPN and CDR2 SVGIG (reference sequence). V lost 6 bases to trimming and J lost 0 bases, with 9 bases between them. The CDR3 loop spans 13 amino acids. Sequenced by immunoSEQ multiplex PCR; TCRdb stores in-frame clones only, minus some. The sample lists some 110,000 clones, around 89% seen once, with 4.2% in the top ten. General observations from the study: Dominant CD4 TCR responses targeted spike regions 160-218 and 743-854. Vaccination with two AZD1222 doses was followed by a rise in Spike-specific TCR breadth and depth. In all cases, repertoires were sampled only after the peak T cell response.

With regard to this clone: Its matching antigen is unknown.

The material sequenced was peripheral blood, taken on day 0 of AZD1222 vaccination. This TCR came from an adult in good health. This chain joins TRBV30 and TRBJ1-5; D is uncertain. CDR3 coding DNA: TGTGCCTGCTCTCAGGATAGCAATCAGCCCCAGCATTTT. It encodes CACSQDSNQPQHF.